One sample yielded the 30 T cell receptor beta chains listed below, sequenced in a study of blood T cell repertoires in COVID-19. Only in-frame clones appear in the TCRdb table, and some are missing; sequencing was by immunoSEQ multiplex PCR. The table lists about 340,000 clones, roughly 90% of them singletons. Source material: PBMCs or T cells enriched from blood (not recorded which). The receptor source for this set is a woman aged 25 to 39 who had recovered from COVID-19.

The CDR3 here is CASSSGTSGKDTQYF. CDR3 nucleotide sequence: TGTGCCAGCAGCTCAGGGACTAGCGGGAAGGATACGCAGTATTTT. The V call is TRBV7-9, the J call TRBJ2-3; 13 nucleotides align to TRBD2. The germline gives CDR1 SEHNR, CDR2 FQNEAQ (reference sequence). The trim removed 4 bases at V and 6 bases at J, leaving 4 bases unmatched. CDR3 size: 15 residues.

The chain joins TRBV6-2 or TRBV6-3 to TRBJ1-6, with 8 positions matching TRBD1. The V gene's germline CDR1 is MNHEY and CDR2 SVGEGT. This CDR3 contains 15 residues. Losses at the gene ends were 0 bases for V and 7 bases for J; bases not matched to a gene: 2. CDR3 in amino acids: CASSYSRDRNSPLHF. CDR3 coding DNA: TGTGCCAGCAGTTACTCGAGGGACAGGAATTCACCCCTCCACTTT.

V gene TRBV4-2 combines with J gene TRBJ2-3; the match to TRBD1 covers 8 bases. The CDR3 contains 17 residues. V gave up 0 bases and J gave up 2 bases; unmatched junction bases: 7. The germline CDR1 and CDR2 sequences are LGHNA and YNFKEQ. CDR3 loop: CASSQEFWTGLTDTQYF. CDR3 nucleotide sequence: TGTGCCAGCAGCCAAGAGTTCTGGACAGGGCTCACAGATACGCAGTATTTT.

The chain is built from TRBV27 and TRBJ2-1; possibly TRBD2 for D (6 bases). Trimming shortened V by 5 bases and J by 12 bases, and 17 bases separated the two germline ends. The CDR3 extends over 13 amino acids. CDR1 and CDR2 from the germline V gene are MNHEY and SMNVEV (reference sequence). This CDR3 is CASSPPGDRGQFF. CDR3 in DNA: TGTGCCAGCAGTCCCCCGGGGGATAGGGGGCAGTTCTTC.

This chain links TRBV7-6 with TRBJ1-1; D possibly corresponds to TRBD1 (6 bases). Germline values: CDR1 SGHVS, CDR2 FNYEAQ. This CDR3 has 13 amino acids. The V gene lost 1 base and the J gene lost 8 bases, with 11 bases spanning the gap. The CDR3 coding sequence is TGTGCCAGCAGCTTAGAAGGGGGGGCGGAAGCTTTCTTT. Protein: CASSLEGGAEAFF.

V and J are TRBV15 and TRBJ2-1; 9 positions match TRBD2. Unmatched junction bases numbered 2, after V lost 1 base and J lost 7 bases. CDR3 length: 14 amino acids. Germline CDR1 is LNHNV and CDR2 is YYDKDF (reference sequence). The CDR3 reads CATSRVAGENEQFF. Here the CDR3 DNA reads TGTGCCACCAGCAGAGTAGCGGGAGAGAATGAGCAGTTCTTC.

The genes are TRBV7-2 and TRBJ2-7; 8 bases match TRBD2. The CDR3 spans 18 residues. Germline CDR1 reads SGHTA; CDR2 reads FQGNSA. V lost 5 bases, J lost 0 bases, and 15 bases stayed unmatched. CDR3 residues: CASSPPVGSGIVSYEQYF. The CDR3 DNA follows: TGTGCCAGCAGCCCGCCGGTGGGTAGCGGGATCGTCTCCTACGAGCAGTACTTC.

This clone was detected only a few times. V and J are TRBV7-9 and TRBJ2-3, with a possible D match to TRBD2 (6 bases). Germline V gives CDR1 SEHNR, CDR2 FQNEAQ (reference sequence). This CDR3 region has 16 residues. V shed 4 bases and J shed 0 bases, with 14 bases lying between them. The CDR3 protein is CASSSRVGGSTDTQYF. As DNA, the CDR3 is TGTGCCAGCAGCTCCCGCGTGGGGGGAAGCACAGATACGCAGTATTTT.

The genes are TRBV5-1 and TRBJ2-7; 11 bases align to TRBD1. Germline CDR1 is SGHRS and CDR2 is YFSETQ. This CDR3 region has 15 residues. With V trimmed by 2 bases and J by 5 bases, 6 bases remained unmatched. The CDR3 here is CASSLQDRGLDEQYF. The DNA of the CDR3 is TGCGCCAGCAGCTTACAGGACAGGGGGCTGGACGAGCAGTACTTC.

The chain employs TRBV6-1 and TRBJ2-5, with 7 bases fitting TRBD2. The germline gives CDR1 MNHNS, CDR2 SASEGT. This CDR3 spans 14 amino acids. J was trimmed by 10 bases and V by 2 bases; bases with no gene match: 10. DNA for the CDR3: TGTGCCAGCAGTGAACATGAGGGAGGGACGGACCAGTACTTC. It is translated as CASSEHEGGTDQYF.

J is TRBJ1-3 and V is TRBV3-1 (or the pseudogene TRBV3-2), with D hard to call. Germline-derived CDR1 and CDR2 are LGHDT and YNNKEL (reference sequence). Trimming took 2 bases from V and 2 from J, leaving 7 bases between them. This CDR3 comprises 14 residues. CDR3 loop: CASSQLETGNTIYF. CDR3 DNA sequence: TGTGCCAGCAGCCAACTAGAGACTGGAAACACCATATATTTT.

This chain uses TRBV7-2 with TRBJ2-7; the D gene is possibly TRBD2 (6 bases). The germline V gene encodes CDR1 SGHTA and CDR2 FQGNSA. Trimming took 5 bases from V and 5 from J, leaving 19 bases between them. There are 15 residues in the CDR3. Here the CDR3 reads CASSPRDFVLHEQYF. The DNA for the CDR3 is TGTGCCAGCAGCCCCCGGGACTTTGTGCTCCACGAGCAGTACTTC.

The chain couples TRBV28 to TRBJ1-3, with a weak D call TRBD1 (6 bases). CDR3 length equals 15 residues. Germline loops: CDR1 MDHEN, CDR2 SYDVKM. Trimming took 5 bases from V and 1 from J, leaving 12 bases between them. The CDR3 sequence is CASSQGYGSGNTIYF. CDR3 DNA sequence: TGTGCCAGCAGTCAGGGGTATGGTTCTGGAAACACCATATATTTT.

This clone appeared a few times. The chain is built from TRBV6-2 or TRBV6-3 and TRBJ2-5; 7 bases match TRBD2. The CDR3 runs 15 residues. V lost 2 bases, J lost 5 bases, and 8 bases stayed unmatched. Germline CDR1 reads MNHEY; CDR2 reads SVGEGT. The CDR3 spells CASSYRRGLPETQYF. CDR3 DNA: TGTGCCAGCAGTTACAGGCGGGGACTACCGGAGACCCAGTACTTC.

This clone was seen more than once but under ten times. CDR3 amino acids: CASSPSGTRETQYF. In DNA, the CDR3 is TGTGCCAGTAGTCCTTCCGGGACTAGGGAGACCCAGTACTTC. The chain employs TRBV19 and TRBJ2-5; 8 nucleotides align to TRBD2. The CDR3 consists of 14 residues. Germline V gives CDR1 LNHDA, CDR2 SQIVND (reference sequence). V lost 5 bases and J lost 5; bases outside the gene matches: 7.

The V gene is TRBV10-3, the J gene TRBJ1-1, with D tentatively TRBD1 (6 bases). The ends were cut back, 6 bases at V and 1 base at J, with 9 bases in the middle. The V gene's germline CDR1 is ENHRY and CDR2 SYGVKD. The CDR3 extends over 13 amino acids. CDR3 sequence (DNA): TGTGCCATCAGGAACAGGGCGAACACTGAAGCTTTCTTT. Encoded protein: CAIRNRANTEAFF.

This chain uses TRBV4-1 with TRBJ2-7; 9 bases map to TRBD1. V shed 3 bases, J shed 0 bases, and the junction held 3 bases outside the gene matches. From germline, CDR1 is MGHRA and CDR2 YSYEKL. The CDR3 runs 15 residues. This CDR3 is CASSQRGQGSYEQYF. The CDR3 DNA reads as TGCGCCAGCAGCCAGCGGGGACAGGGCTCCTACGAGCAGTACTTC.

V and J are TRBV19 and TRBJ2-2; no reliable D call. The CDR3 has 14 amino acids. CDR1 LNHDA and CDR2 SQIVND come from the germline V gene (reference sequence). Trimming took 3 bases from V and 0 from J, leaving 5 bases between them. The CDR3 region has the DNA TGTGCCAGTAGTATCCAGTCGAACACCGGGGAGCTGTTTTTT. Amino acids: CASSIQSNTGELFF.

This rearrangement joins TRBV2 to TRBJ1-1; 7 nucleotides align to TRBD1. Germline V gene sequence: CDR1 SNHLY, CDR2 FYNNEI. V lost 6 bases, J lost 3 bases, and 4 bases stayed unmatched. This CDR3 contains 13 residues. In DNA, the CDR3 is TGTGCCAGCAGCCCCGACAGGGACACTGAAGCTTTCTTT. Amino acid sequence: CASSPDRDTEAFF.

The chain carries TRBV15 and TRBJ2-7; 10 positions match TRBD1. Germline CDR1 reads LNHNV; CDR2 reads YYDKDF (reference sequence). CDR3 length equals 17 residues. After removal of 0 bases from V and 2 bases from J, the junction contained 7 bases not matched to a gene. The DNA of the CDR3 is TGTGCCACCAGCAGAGACAAGGGACAGGGGTCAACCTACGAGCAGTACTTC. This translates into CATSRDKGQGSTYEQYF.

CDR3 bases: TGTGCCAGCAGAACAATGGGGAGCTCTGGGGCCAACGTCCTGACTTTC. Translating it yields CASRTMGSSGANVLTF. V usage is TRBV28 and J usage is TRBJ2-6; D may be TRBD2 (5 bases). Trimming left V 6 bases short and J 0 bases short, with 12 bases between. CDR1 and CDR2 from the germline V gene are MDHEN and SYDVKM. CDR3 size: 16 residues.

This clone is a singleton in its sample. The V and J genes are TRBV11-2 and TRBJ2-7; TRBD1 matches at 9 bases. The CDR3 is 15 amino acids. Germline loops: CDR1 SGHAT, CDR2 FQNNGV. The V gene end was trimmed by 6 bases and the J gene end by 6 bases; junction bases not matched to a gene: 12. CDR3 region: CASRRPGQGPGEQYF. CDR3 DNA sequence: TGTGCCAGCAGGAGACCGGGACAGGGTCCTGGCGAGCAGTACTTC.

The rearrangement joins TRBV28 to TRBJ2-7, with TRBD1 matching over 8 bases. The germline V gene has CDR1 MDHEN and CDR2 SYDVKM. J gave up 2 bases and V 5 bases, and 5 bases lay outside the gene matches. The CDR3 length is 14 residues. The CDR3 region is CASSTGTGPYEQYF. CDR3 DNA sequence: TGTGCCAGCAGTACCGGGACAGGCCCCTACGAGCAGTACTTC.

The chain links TRBV20-1 to TRBJ1-2; 9 nucleotides line up with TRBD1. Germline values: CDR1 DFQATT, CDR2 SNEGSKA (reference sequence). The CDR3 has 11 residues. In DNA form, the CDR3 reads TGCGGGGGACAGGGAGACTATGGCTACACCTTC. This gives the protein CGGQGDYGYTF.

The J gene is TRBJ2-2, the V gene TRBV5-5; tentatively, D is TRBD2 (5 bases). Per the germline V gene, CDR1 is SGHKS and CDR2 is YYEKEE (reference sequence). Trimming stripped 4 bases from V and 4 bases from J, with 23 bases between. CDR3 length: 18 amino acids. This chain's CDR3 is CASSAAPRAARGTGELFF. CDR3 bases: TGTGCCAGCAGCGCCGCGCCCCGAGCGGCTCGTGGCACCGGGGAGCTGTTTTTT.

The count of this clone is one. The genes are TRBV18 and TRBJ2-7, with 12 bases fitting TRBD2. CDR1 is KGHSH, CDR2 LQKENI, per germline. Unmatched junction bases numbered 11, after V lost 4 bases and J lost 7 bases. The CDR3 consists of 16 residues. The CDR3 spells CASSLILAGGGGEQYF. CDR3 coding DNA: TGTGCCAGCTCACTTATACTAGCGGGAGGCGGTGGGGAGCAGTACTTC. Variable domain in full (rest from reference TRBV18 and TRBJ2-7): NAGVMQNPRHLVRRRGQEARLRCSPMKGHSHVYWYRQLPEEGLKFMVYLQKENIIDESGMPKERFSAEFPKEGPSILRIQQVVRGDSAAYFCASSLILAGGGGEQYFGPGTRLTVT.

J is TRBJ1-1 and V is TRBV27, with a weak D call TRBD1 (6 bases). Trimming pared 6 bases from V and 8 bases from J, leaving 13 bases between. CDR1 and CDR2 from the germline V gene are MNHEY and SMNVEV (reference sequence). CDR3 size: 12 residues. CDR3 in amino acids: CASRRGGTEAFF. DNA of the CDR3: TGTGCCAGCAGGAGGGGGGGGACAGAAGCTTTCTTT.

The chain employs TRBV11-2 and TRBJ2-5, with a tentative D call TRBD1 (6 bases). CDR3 length: 13 amino acids. CDR1 is SGHAT, CDR2 FQNNGV, per germline. The germline V and J ends were trimmed by 11 bases and 7 bases, with 20 bases remaining between them. The CDR3 here is CASQTGHMATQYF. The DNA of the CDR3 is TGTGCCTCGCAAACGGGACACATGGCGACCCAGTACTTC.

The chain carries TRBV13 and TRBJ2-7; D not resolved. V was cut by 2 bases and J by 3 bases, with 5 bases left in between. The CDR3 is 12 residues long. From germline, CDR1 is PRHDT and CDR2 FYEKMQ (reference sequence). The CDR3 coding sequence is TGTGCCAGCAGCTTATCCGGCTACGAGCAGTACTTC. Translating it yields CASSLSGYEQYF.

The V gene is TRBV18, the J gene TRBJ1-2; TRBD1 is a possible D gene (6 bases). This CDR3 is 14 amino acids long. Between the trimmed V and J ends, which lost 8 bases and 0 bases, there was a span of 13 bases. Germline V lookup: CDR1 KGHSH, CDR2 LQKENI. The CDR3 spells CASALGAANYGYTF. CDR3 nucleotides: TGTGCCAGCGCTCTGGGGGCCGCTAACTATGGCTACACCTTC.